In this sample, the clone carrying this TCR beta chain turned up many times. These data belong to a study of identical twins. V lost 0 bases and J 6 bases, leaving 6 bases between the germline ends. The CDR3 runs to 13 residues. In germline, CDR1 is SGHRS, CDR2 YFSETQ. TCRdb called the 5' RACE reads again in MiXCR, with one record for every CDR3 protein. The sample has approximately 680,000 distinct CDR3 sequences, 7% to 7.5% seen once. The sample was also linked to a second study, of yellow fever vaccine responses in identical twins.

This TCR was recovered from a woman aged 18-35 years in good health. Sequencing was performed on PBMCs. The chain links TRBV5-1 to TRBJ2-2; D is undetermined. The CDR3 sequence: CASSLAGPGELFF. CDR3 in DNA: TGCGCCAGCAGCTTGGCCGGTCCCGGGGAGCTGTTTTTT.